A selection of T cell receptor beta chains follows, all from one sample in a study of T cell responses to AZD1222 COVID-19 vaccine. The table came from immunoSEQ multiplex PCR; TCRdb's copy has only in-frame clones and leaves some out. The sample shows about 180,000 clones, around 90% of them seen only once. Sample: peripheral blood, taken 28 days after the second AZD1222 dose. These receptors were obtained from an adult who received the AZD1222 COVID-19 vaccine. Both conserved end residues are part of each CDR3. The D gene is left open where the match is weak. Not every row has a clone size; where given, it reads once, few, many or a size class.

v_gene,j_gene,d_gene,abundance,CDR3aa,CDR3nt
TRBV18,TRBJ2-5,-,-,CASSPLNNQETQYF,TGTGCCAGCTCACCCCTTAACAACCAAGAGACCCAGTACTTC
TRBV6-5,TRBJ1-4,-,-,CASSYRTNEKLFF,TGTGCCAGCAGTTATAGGACTAATGAAAAACTGTTTTTT
TRBV15,TRBJ2-2,-,-,CATNRNTGELFF,TGTGCCACGAACAGGAACACCGGGGAGCTGTTTTTT
TRBV11-1,TRBJ2-1,-,-,CASSFRGPRNEQFF,TGTGCCAGCAGCTTCAGGGGACCCCGCAATGAGCAGTTCTTC
TRBV28,TRBJ1-6,-,-,CASSFVWRETHSPLHF,TGTGCCAGCAGTTTTGTCTGGAGGGAGACTCATTCACCCCTCCACTTT
TRBV7-7,TRBJ2-5,TRBD1,-,CASSRDRGGSDQYF,TGTGCCAGCAGCCGGGACAGGGGAGGGTCTGACCAGTACTTC
TRBV28,TRBJ2-7,TRBD2,once,CASSLSGAGGEQYF,TGTGCCAGCAGTTTAAGCGGGGCGGGGGGGGAGCAGTACTTC
TRBV2,TRBJ2-7,TRBD2,-,CASSPSGRAYEQYF,TGTGCCAGCAGCCCTAGCGGGAGGGCCTACGAGCAGTACTTC
TRBV28,TRBJ1-1,-,-,CASSEYTGSGAFF,TGTGCCAGCAGCGAGTACACAGGGTCGGGAGCTTTCTTT
TRBV7-2,TRBJ2-1,-,-,CASSPLRGPNNEQFF,TGTGCCAGCAGCCCCCTTAGGGGCCCCAACAATGAGCAGTTCTTC
TRBV4-3,TRBJ2-1,TRBD2,once,CASSYGLAVYNEQFF,TGCGCCAGCAGCTACGGACTAGCGGTCTACAATGAGCAGTTCTTC
TRBV7-9,TRBJ2-1,-,-,CASSLGRNRVNEQFF,TGTGCCAGCAGCTTAGGCCGGAACAGGGTAAATGAGCAGTTCTTC
TRBV19,TRBJ1-6,-,few,CASSAYSSVQGYSPLHF,TGTGCCAGTAGTGCATATTCCTCGGTCCAGGGATATTCACCCCTCCACTTT
TRBV10-3,TRBJ1-2,TRBD1,-,CAISEGTGSSNYGYTF,TGTGCCATCAGTGAAGGGACAGGGTCCTCTAACTATGGCTACACCTTC
TRBV24-1,TRBJ2-5,-,few,CATSDQRQTEETQYF,TGTGCCACCAGTGATCAAAGACAGACCGAAGAGACCCAGTACTTC
TRBV27,TRBJ1-1,-,-,CASSFSPMNTEAFF,TGTGCCAGCAGTTTCTCCCCTATGAACACTGAAGCTTTCTTT
TRBV2,TRBJ1-5,-,-,CASSEGHSKWGNQPQHF,TGTGCCAGCAGTGAAGGGCACTCCAAATGGGGCAATCAGCCCCAGCATTTT
TRBV13,TRBJ1-5,-,-,CASSLSPNSNQPQHF,TGTGCCAGCAGCTTAAGTCCCAATAGCAATCAGCCCCAGCATTTT
TRBV9,TRBJ1-2,TRBD1,-,CASSVPTSTGDGYTF,TGTGCCAGCAGCGTACCTACTTCGACAGGGGATGGCTACACCTTC
TRBV19,TRBJ2-1,-,-,CASGGGDSSYNEQFF,TGTGCCAGTGGGGGAGGCGACAGCTCCTACAATGAGCAGTTCTTC
TRBV21-1,TRBJ2-5,-,-,CASSKIETQYF,TGTGCCAGCAGCAAAATAGAGACCCAGTACTTC
TRBV12-3/TRBV12-4,TRBJ2-2,TRBD2,-,CASSRGGGGELFF,TGTGCCAGCAGTCGCGGGGGGGGCGGGGAGCTGTTTTTT